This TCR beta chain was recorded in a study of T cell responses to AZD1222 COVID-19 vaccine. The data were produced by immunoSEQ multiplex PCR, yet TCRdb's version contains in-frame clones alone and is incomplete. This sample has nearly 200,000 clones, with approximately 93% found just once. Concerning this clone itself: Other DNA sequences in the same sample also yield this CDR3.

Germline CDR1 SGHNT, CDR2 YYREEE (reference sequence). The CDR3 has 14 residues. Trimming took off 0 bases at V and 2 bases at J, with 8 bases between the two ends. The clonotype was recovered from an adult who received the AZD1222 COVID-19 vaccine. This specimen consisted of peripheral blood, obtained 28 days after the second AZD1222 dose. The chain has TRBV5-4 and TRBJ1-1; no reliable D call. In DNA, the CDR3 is TGTGCCAGCAGCTTGGGAGGTTCAAACACTGAAGCTTTCTTT. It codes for CASSLGGSNTEAFF.